The 31 T cell receptor beta chains below were found in one sample sequenced in a study of OX40 agonist ivuxolimab in advanced cancers. The method was immunoSEQ multiplex PCR; TCRdb's version includes in-frame clones alone and lacks a portion of them. This sample has more than 100,000 clones; roughly 95% occur once, and the top ten carry approximately 0.15%. The sample consisted of CD4+ or CD8+ T cells sorted from blood, taken in a trial of the OX40 agonist ivuxolimab. The receptors shown here come from an adult with an advanced solid tumor such as melanoma, head and neck, liver or kidney cancer.

V usage is TRBV2 and J usage is TRBJ1-4; TRBD1 matches at 8 bases. Unmatched junction bases numbered 8, after V lost 4 bases and J lost 7 bases. The CDR3 runs to 15 residues. Germline CDR1 is SNHLY and CDR2 is FYNNEI. Here the CDR3 reads CASSGMTGEREKLFF. DNA for the CDR3: TGTGCCAGCAGTGGAATGACAGGGGAGCGTGAAAAACTGTTTTTT.

The CDR3 is CASSPGTGATGELFF. The CDR3 DNA reads TGTGCCAGCAGTCCCGGGACAGGGGCGACCGGGGAGCTGTTTTTT. This sequence joins TRBV5-4 and TRBJ2-2; 10 bases align to TRBD1. The CDR3 is made up of 15 amino acids. Germline loops: CDR1 SGHNT, CDR2 YYREEE (reference sequence). V trimming: 5 bases; J trimming: 5 bases; junction bases outside the gene matches: 6.

V usage is TRBV6-6 and J usage is TRBJ2-7; 7 bases map to TRBD1. The germline V gene has CDR1 MNHNY and CDR2 SVGAGI (reference sequence). J lost 7 bases, V lost 4 bases, and 13 bases had no gene match. The CDR3 spans 15 residues. The DNA for the CDR3 is TGTGCCAGCAGTTGGGGGCCAAATACAGGGGAAGAGCAGTACTTC. Translating gives CASSWGPNTGEEQYF.

Note on this clone: The same CDR3 arises from other DNA sequences in this sample as well. J is TRBJ2-5 and V is TRBV18; D may match TRBD1 or TRBD2 (6 bases each). The CDR3 consists of 12 residues. Trimming cost V 4 bases and J 4 bases, with 7 bases left between them. CDR1 is KGHSH and CDR2 is LQKENI in the germline V gene. The CDR3 DNA follows: TGTGCCAGCTCACAGGGGGGAGAGACCCAGTACTTC. This sequence encodes CASSQGGETQYF. The complete variable domain, with remaining parts taken from reference TRBV18 and TRBJ2-5, reads NAGVMQNPRHLVRRRGQEARLRCSPMKGHSHVYWYRQLPEEGLKFMVYLQKENIIDESGMPKERFSAEFPKEGPSILRIQQVVRGDSAAYFCASSQGGETQYFGPGTRLLVL.

The chain joins TRBV6-6 to TRBJ2-3; D not certain. Germline V gene sequence: CDR1 MNHNY, CDR2 SVGAGI (reference sequence). V was clipped by 5 bases and J by 4 bases, with 13 bases between them. The CDR3 is 14 residues long. The CDR3 region has the DNA TGTGCCAGCAGTCCCGGGTATGGGGCAGATACGCAGTATTTT. Amino acids: CASSPGYGADTQYF.

The chain employs TRBV2 and TRBJ2-2, with D possibly being TRBD1 or TRBD2 (6 bases each). Germline CDR1 is SNHLY and CDR2 is FYNNEI. V lost 6 bases, J lost 2 bases, and 13 bases lay in between. The CDR3 runs to 15 residues. CDR3 sequence reads: CASSVQGGNTGELFF. The DNA of the CDR3 is TGTGCCAGCAGCGTACAGGGAGGAAACACCGGGGAGCTGTTTTTT.

The J gene is TRBJ2-2, the V gene TRBV7-2; a weak D match, TRBD2 (5 bases). The V end lost 4 bases, the J end lost 5 bases, and 17 bases lay between the germline ends. The germline V gene encodes CDR1 SGHTA and CDR2 FQGNSA. This CDR3 has 16 amino acids. The CDR3 loop is CASSSQNGIRTGELFF. Here the CDR3 DNA reads TGTGCCAGCAGCTCACAAAACGGGATAAGGACCGGGGAGCTGTTTTTT.

The CDR3 DNA follows: TGTGCCAGTAGTTCAGGGGTCAGCAATGAGCAGTTCTTC. It translates to CASSSGVSNEQFF. V gene TRBV19 combines with J gene TRBJ2-1, with a weak D call TRBD1 (6 bases). V lost 5 bases, J lost 6 bases, and 11 bases lay in between. From germline, CDR1 is LNHDA and CDR2 SQIVND (reference sequence). The CDR3 sequence is 13 residues long.

The gene calls are TRBV4-2 and TRBJ1-1; D may be TRBD1 (6 bases). Trimming took off 3 bases at V and 12 bases at J, with 26 bases between the two ends. The CDR3 extends over 16 amino acids. The germline V gene has CDR1 LGHNA and CDR2 YNFKEQ. The CDR3 coding sequence is TGTGCCAGCAGCCAGGAGGCCTATCAGGGGCGATGGATACCTTTCTTT. This gives the protein CASSQEAYQGRWIPFF.

This chain links TRBV13 with TRBJ2-7; 11 bases agree with TRBD2. The CDR3 covers 16 residues. Unmatched junction bases numbered 12, after V lost 4 bases and J lost 7 bases. Germline V gene sequence: CDR1 PRHDT, CDR2 FYEKMQ (reference sequence). CDR3 DNA: TGTGCCAGCAGCTCCCGACTAGCGGGACTCCTCGGGGAGCAGTACTTC. It encodes CASSSRLAGLLGEQYF.

The V call is TRBV6-5, the J call TRBJ2-7; D is unresolved. Trimming stripped 5 bases from V and 3 bases from J, with 11 bases between. Germline V gives CDR1 MNHEY, CDR2 SVGAGI. This CDR3 contains 13 residues. The CDR3 spells CASSEATVYEQYF. The DNA of the CDR3 is TGTGCCAGCAGTGAAGCCACAGTCTACGAGCAGTACTTC.

Concerning this clone: The sample has other DNA sequences that encode this CDR3 too. The chain recombines TRBV19 with TRBJ2-6; D perhaps matches TRBD2 (6 bases). Trimming pared 1 base from V and 0 bases from J, leaving 10 bases between. This CDR3 region has 17 residues. Per the germline V gene, CDR1 is LNHDA and CDR2 is SQIVND (reference sequence). CDR3 sequence (DNA): TGTGCCAGTAGTATAGTGGGGGGAGGCTCTGGGGCCAACGTCCTGACTTTC. Its protein product is CASSIVGGGSGANVLTF.

In its sample, this clone was seen once. The rearrangement uses TRBV9 and TRBJ2-7; D is unclear. The V and J ends lost 0 bases and 6 bases respectively, with 7 bases between them. The CDR3 has 12 residues. From germline, CDR1 is SGDLS and CDR2 YYNGEE. The chain's CDR3 is CASSVGTAEQYF. In nucleotides, the CDR3 is TGTGCCAGCAGCGTAGGTACAGCCGAGCAGTACTTC.

The chain couples TRBV6-4 to TRBJ2-5; D is perhaps TRBD2 (5 bases). The CDR3 length is 13 residues. Looked up from germline, CDR1 is MRHNA and CDR2 is SNTAGT. The V gene lost 3 bases and the J gene lost 4 bases, with 9 bases spanning the gap. The CDR3 sequence: CASSEIGGETQYF. In DNA, the CDR3 is TGTGCCAGCAGTGAAATAGGAGGAGAGACCCAGTACTTC.

The chain joins TRBV11-2 to TRBJ2-7, with D possibly matching TRBD1 (6 bases). Germline values: CDR1 SGHAT, CDR2 FQNNGV. V lost 1 base and J lost 0, with 10 bases in between. The CDR3 covers 15 residues. The CDR3 bases are TGTGCCAGCAGCTTAGGCGGCAGGGGCTCCTACGAGCAGTACTTC. It yields the protein CASSLGGRGSYEQYF.

The chain has TRBV5-1 and TRBJ2-1, with 7 positions matching TRBD2. V gave up 2 bases and J gave up 3 bases; unmatched junction bases: 8. Per the germline V gene, CDR1 is SGHRS and CDR2 is YFSETQ. The CDR3 extends over 16 amino acids. The DNA for the CDR3 is TGCGCCAGCAGCTTCGGAGGGACGGGGGGCTACAATGAGCAGTTCTTC. This codes for CASSFGGTGGYNEQFF.

The V and J genes are TRBV5-4 and TRBJ2-7; 7 nucleotides match TRBD2. Losses at the gene ends were 1 base for V and 6 bases for J; bases not matched to a gene: 13. In germline, CDR1 is SGHNT, CDR2 YYREEE (reference sequence). The CDR3 loop spans 16 amino acids. CDR3 nucleotides: TGTGCCAGCAGCTTGTTTGCCGGGAGGATGCGGGGCGAGCAGTACTTC. This sequence encodes CASSLFAGRMRGEQYF.

The chain links TRBV5-1 to TRBJ1-1; D not certain. V was pared by 4 bases and J by 0 bases, with 13 bases between. CDR3 length equals 15 residues. Germline values: CDR1 SGHRS, CDR2 YFSETQ. This chain's CDR3 is CASSGTASMNTEAFF. DNA of the CDR3: TGCGCCAGCAGCGGTACAGCATCCATGAACACTGAAGCTTTCTTT. The complete variable domain, with remaining parts taken from reference TRBV5-1 and TRBJ1-1, reads KAGVTQTPRYLIKTRGQQVTLSCSPISGHRSVSWYQQTPGQGLQFLFEYFSETQRNKGNFPGRFSGRQFSNSRSEMNVSTLELGDSALYLCASSGTASMNTEAFFGQGTRLTVV.

This clone has a single count. The chain joins TRBV2 to TRBJ2-3, with 9 positions matching TRBD2. J lost 6 bases, V lost 9 bases, and 13 bases had no gene match. This CDR3 has 15 residues. CDR1 and CDR2 from the germline V gene are SNHLY and FYNNEI. The CDR3 protein is CASRPGLAPSDTQYF. DNA for the CDR3: TGTGCCAGTCGGCCGGGACTAGCACCGTCGGATACGCAGTATTTT.

The V gene is TRBV9, the J gene TRBJ2-2, with 9 nucleotides matching TRBD2. The length of the CDR3 is 19 residues. Germline V lookup: CDR1 SGDLS, CDR2 YYNGEE. J gave up 3 bases and V 1 base, and 13 bases lay outside the gene matches. This CDR3 is CASSVPPRLAGVDTGELFF. The CDR3 bases are TGTGCCAGCAGCGTACCGCCCCGCTTAGCGGGAGTAGACACCGGGGAGCTGTTTTTT.

Comment on this clone: Within the sample, other DNA sequences also encode this same CDR3. The CDR3 spells CASSLGQSTGELFF. The CDR3 DNA follows: TGCGCCAGCAGCCTGGGACAGTCCACCGGGGAGCTGTTTTTT. The V and J genes are TRBV5-1 and TRBJ2-2; TRBD1 matches at 7 bases. Germline V CDR1 and CDR2: SGHRS, YFSETQ. The CDR3 loop spans 14 amino acids. The ends lost 4 bases at V and 4 bases at J; junction bases unmatched: 4.

The chain links TRBV5-4 to TRBJ2-1, with no clear D. V lost 5 bases, J lost 11 bases, and 14 bases lay in between. In germline, CDR1 is SGHNT, CDR2 YYREEE (reference sequence). CDR3 length: 12 residues. CDR3 sequence: CASSPDWSQQFF. The CDR3 bases are TGTGCCAGCAGTCCCGACTGGAGCCAGCAGTTCTTC. Complete variable domain (other parts from reference TRBV5-4 and TRBJ2-1): ETGVTQSPTHLIKTRGQQVTLRCSSQSGHNTVSWYQQALGQGPQFIFQYYREEENGRGNFPPRFSGLQFPNYSSELNVNALELDDSALYLCASSPDWSQQFFGPGTRLTVL.

The chain has TRBV15 and TRBJ2-7, with a possible D match to TRBD1 (7 bases). The CDR3 extends over 15 amino acids. Germline loops: CDR1 LNHNV, CDR2 YYDKDF (reference sequence). V lost 6 bases, J lost 1 base, and 16 bases lay in between. Written as DNA, the CDR3 is TGTGCCACCAGAGAAAGGAGGGGGCGATCCTACGAGCAGTACTTC. Protein sequence: CATRERRGRSYEQYF.

This clone was found a few times. The chain couples TRBV28 to TRBJ1-2; weak D call: TRBD1 (5 bases). In germline, CDR1 is MDHEN, CDR2 SYDVKM. The V and J ends lost 6 bases and 8 bases respectively, with 22 bases between them. CDR3 length equals 15 residues. In nucleotides, the CDR3 is TGTGCCAGCAGAGTACCGGGACGGGTGGAGAGGGGCTACACCTTC. Its translation: CASRVPGRVERGYTF.

The genes are TRBV19 and TRBJ2-3; no firm D call. Germline CDR1 is LNHDA and CDR2 is SQIVND (reference sequence). This CDR3 is built from 14 residues. The V end lost 8 bases, the J end lost 0 bases, and 12 bases lay between the germline ends. Written as DNA, the CDR3 is TGTGCCAGTGCCCCCACCCTGAGCACAGATACGCAGTATTTT. Translated: CASAPTLSTDTQYF.

This chain links TRBV7-2 with TRBJ2-1; 10 bases align to TRBD2. J was trimmed by 0 bases and V by 1 base; bases with no gene match: 9. The germline gives CDR1 SGHTA, CDR2 FQGNSA. The CDR3 is 19 amino acids. The CDR3 DNA is TGTGCCAGCAGCTTAGTCTCTAGCGGGGGTACTAGCTCCTACAATGAGCAGTTCTTC. Translating gives CASSLVSSGGTSSYNEQFF.

The chain recombines TRBV19 with TRBJ1-2; no definite D call. Looked up from germline, CDR1 is LNHDA and CDR2 is SQIVND (reference sequence). The CDR3 totals 12 residues. The ends were cut back, 5 bases at V and 3 bases at J, with 7 bases in the middle. The CDR3 sequence: CASSESDYGYTF. The CDR3 DNA sequence: TGTGCCAGTAGTGAGTCAGACTATGGCTACACCTTC. Full variable domain (remainder filled in from reference TRBV19 and TRBJ1-2): DGGITQSPKYLFRKEGQNVTLSCEQNLNHDAMYWYRQDPGQGLRLIYYSQIVNDFQKGDIAEGYSVSREKKESFPLTVTSAQKNPTAFYLCASSESDYGYTFGSGTRLTVV.

The CDR3 sequence: CASSSRTGYRTDTQYF. The DNA for the CDR3 is TGTGCCAGCAGCTCAAGGACGGGGTACCGCACAGATACGCAGTATTTT. This chain joins TRBV14 and TRBJ2-3, with D possibly being TRBD2 (5 bases). The CDR3 is 16 amino acids. V lost 5 bases and J lost 1, with 16 bases in between. CDR1 and CDR2 (germline): SGHDN, FVKESK.

The V call is TRBV18, the J call TRBJ2-7, with 9 bases lining up with TRBD1. The CDR3 has 15 residues. Germline assignment: CDR1 KGHSH and CDR2 LQKENI. V shed 2 bases and J 2 bases; nucleotides not matched to a gene: 4. The chain's CDR3 is CASSPFTGGPYEQYF. The CDR3 DNA sequence: TGTGCCAGCTCACCATTCACAGGGGGCCCCTACGAGCAGTACTTC. The full variable domain, rest sourced from reference TRBV18 and TRBJ2-7, is NAGVMQNPRHLVRRRGQEARLRCSPMKGHSHVYWYRQLPEEGLKFMVYLQKENIIDESGMPKERFSAEFPKEGPSILRIQQVVRGDSAAYFCASSPFTGGPYEQYFGPGTRLTVT.

The chain combines TRBV18 with TRBJ1-2, with D possibly being TRBD1 (5 bases). CDR1 is KGHSH, CDR2 LQKENI, per germline. Trimming left V 3 bases short and J 4 bases short, with 18 bases between. CDR3 size: 16 residues. As DNA, the CDR3 is TGTGCCAGCTCACCTCAAACTGGGGGTCTGGTCTATGGCTACACCTTC. Protein product: CASSPQTGGLVYGYTF.

This clone came up a few times. The rearrangement links TRBV28 to TRBJ2-7, with TRBD2 matching over 11 bases. The CDR3 extends over 16 amino acids. Germline CDR1 MDHEN, CDR2 SYDVKM. Trimming removed 6 bases from V and 3 bases from J; junction bases left unmatched: 10. The CDR3 loop reads CASSLGTSGRLYEQYF. The CDR3 DNA reads as TGTGCCAGCAGCCTCGGTACTAGCGGGAGACTCTACGAGCAGTACTTC.